This is a list of T cell receptor beta chains from one sample in a study of somatic mutations in cytotoxic T cells in rheumatoid arthritis. Using immunoSEQ multiplex PCR, the repertoire was profiled, and TCRdb retains in-frame clones only, with some absent. The table records 7,000 to 9,500 clones, roughly 79% of them present only once. The specimen was CD8+ T cells sorted from blood. The receptors stem from an adult with rheumatoid arthritis. Each CDR3 is given with its conserved first and last residue. Fields, in order: D gene, J gene, V gene, clone size, CDR3 DNA, CDR3 protein. The D gene is left open where the match is weak. Size values are once, few and many counts, or a class for expanded clones, and some rows have none.

D gene: -; J gene: TRBJ1-4; V gene: TRBV2; clone size: once; CDR3 DNA: TGTGCCAGCAGTGACCCAGGGACTTATTCAACTAATGAAAAACTGTTTTTT; CDR3 protein: CASSDPGTYSTNEKLFF
D gene: -; J gene: TRBJ2-7; V gene: TRBV27; clone size: -; CDR3 DNA: TGTGCCAGCAGTTGGTCCGGGGGTAGCGGCTCCTACGAGCAGTACTTC; CDR3 protein: CASSWSGGSGSYEQYF
D gene: TRBD1; J gene: TRBJ2-5; V gene: TRBV6-4; clone size: -; CDR3 DNA: TGTGCCAGCAGTGACGGGACAGGGGGCGCAGAGACCCAGTACTTC; CDR3 protein: CASSDGTGGAETQYF
D gene: -; J gene: TRBJ2-5; V gene: TRBV27; clone size: -; CDR3 DNA: TGTGCCAGCAGTTTATTGGGGAGGGAGACCCAGTACTTC; CDR3 protein: CASSLLGRETQYF
D gene: -; J gene: TRBJ2-7; V gene: TRBV29-1; clone size: -; CDR3 DNA: TGCAGCGTTGAAGCATCTCCTGACTACGAGCAGTACTTC; CDR3 protein: CSVEASPDYEQYF
D gene: -; J gene: TRBJ2-5; V gene: TRBV11-3; clone size: -; CDR3 DNA: TGTGCCAGCAGTTCTACATGGGGCGGGACCCAGTACTTC; CDR3 protein: CASSSTWGGTQYF
D gene: -; J gene: TRBJ2-3; V gene: TRBV6-4; clone size: medium-sized; CDR3 DNA: TGTGCCAGCAGTGTGGGGAACACAGATACGCAGTATTTT; CDR3 protein: CASSVGNTDTQYF
D gene: -; J gene: TRBJ2-5; V gene: TRBV28; clone size: -; CDR3 DNA: TGTGCCAGCAGCCAGGGCGGCAAGGAGACCCAGTACTTC; CDR3 protein: CASSQGGKETQYF
D gene: -; J gene: TRBJ2-3; V gene: TRBV15; clone size: few; CDR3 DNA: TGTGCCACCAGCAGAGCAGGGGGCGGGGGGCCTAGCACAGATACGCAGTATTTT; CDR3 protein: CATSRAGGGGPSTDTQYF
D gene: -; J gene: TRBJ2-7; V gene: TRBV5-1; clone size: -; CDR3 DNA: TGCGCCAGCAGCTCGGACACCCGAAGCTCCTACGAGCAGTACTTC; CDR3 protein: CASSSDTRSSYEQYF
D gene: TRBD1; J gene: TRBJ2-7; V gene: TRBV19; clone size: once; CDR3 DNA: TGTGCCAGTAGCCCGACAGGGCTTACCTACGAGCAGTACTTC; CDR3 protein: CASSPTGLTYEQYF
D gene: TRBD2; J gene: TRBJ2-7; V gene: TRBV4-1; clone size: -; CDR3 DNA: TGCGCCAGCAGCCAAGATCGGGAGGGGAACGAGCAGTACTTC; CDR3 protein: CASSQDREGNEQYF
D gene: TRBD1; J gene: TRBJ2-2; V gene: TRBV7-3; clone size: -; CDR3 DNA: TGTGCCAGCAGCTTATCGGCAGGGGGCAAAGAAGGCACCGGGGAGCTGTTTTTT; CDR3 protein: CASSLSAGGKEGTGELFF
D gene: -; J gene: TRBJ1-5; V gene: TRBV28; clone size: -; CDR3 DNA: TGTGCCAGCAGTCGGCAGTCTAGCAATCAGCCCCAGCATTTT; CDR3 protein: CASSRQSSNQPQHF
D gene: -; J gene: TRBJ1-5; V gene: TRBV28; clone size: -; CDR3 DNA: TGTGCCAGCAGCCCGGACAGCTATAGCAATCAGCCCCAGCATTTT; CDR3 protein: CASSPDSYSNQPQHF
D gene: TRBD1; J gene: TRBJ1-5; V gene: TRBV27; clone size: few; CDR3 DNA: TGTGCCAGCAGTCACGGGACAGGGGGCGGTCAGCCCCAGCATTTT; CDR3 protein: CASSHGTGGGQPQHF
D gene: -; J gene: TRBJ1-3; V gene: TRBV2; clone size: -; CDR3 DNA: TGTGCCAGTTATTCTTTGGACAGAACTATTCACCACTCTGGAAACACCATATATTTT; CDR3 protein: CASYSLDRTIHHSGNTIYF
D gene: TRBD1; J gene: TRBJ1-5; V gene: TRBV19; clone size: -; CDR3 DNA: TGTGCCAGTAGTTTTGGGACAGTGGGACAGCCCCAGCATTTT; CDR3 protein: CASSFGTVGQPQHF
D gene: -; J gene: TRBJ1-1; V gene: TRBV14; clone size: -; CDR3 DNA: TGTGCCAGCAGCCAAGGGGGAATGAACACTGAAGCTTTCTTT; CDR3 protein: CASSQGGMNTEAFF
D gene: TRBD1; J gene: TRBJ1-4; V gene: TRBV5-1; clone size: -; CDR3 DNA: TGCGCCAGCAGCCCCACCCTGACAGGGGCTAATGAAAAACTGTTTTTT; CDR3 protein: CASSPTLTGANEKLFF
D gene: TRBD1; J gene: TRBJ1-2; V gene: TRBV6-4; clone size: -; CDR3 DNA: TGTGCCAGCAGTGACACGGGACAGGCCCTATATGGCTACACCTTC; CDR3 protein: CASSDTGQALYGYTF
D gene: -; J gene: TRBJ2-2; V gene: TRBV28; clone size: -; CDR3 DNA: TGTGCCAGCAGCCATGGACAGAAGATGAACACCGGGGAGCTGTTTTTT; CDR3 protein: CASSHGQKMNTGELFF
D gene: TRBD2; J gene: TRBJ2-1; V gene: TRBV7-3; clone size: -; CDR3 DNA: TGTGCCAGCAGCTCCCCTAGCGGGGGGGATCGGTTCTTC; CDR3 protein: CASSSPSGGDRFF
D gene: -; J gene: TRBJ2-5; V gene: TRBV7-2; clone size: -; CDR3 DNA: TGTGCCAGCAGCTTAGGGCAGGGGGGGGGACAAGAGACCCAGTACTTC; CDR3 protein: CASSLGQGGGQETQYF